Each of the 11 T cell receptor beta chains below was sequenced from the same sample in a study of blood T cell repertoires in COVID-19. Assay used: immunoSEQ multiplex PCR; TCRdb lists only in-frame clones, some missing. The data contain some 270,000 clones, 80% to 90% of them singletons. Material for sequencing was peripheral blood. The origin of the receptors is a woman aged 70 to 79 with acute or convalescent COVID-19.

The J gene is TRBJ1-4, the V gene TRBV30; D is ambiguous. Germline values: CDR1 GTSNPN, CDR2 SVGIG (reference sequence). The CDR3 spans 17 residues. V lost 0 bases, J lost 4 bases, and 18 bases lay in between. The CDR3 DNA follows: TGTGCCTGGAGTGTAGTTGCTTGGGCGCGGGGTAATGAAAAACTGTTTTTT. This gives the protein CAWSVVAWARGNEKLFF.

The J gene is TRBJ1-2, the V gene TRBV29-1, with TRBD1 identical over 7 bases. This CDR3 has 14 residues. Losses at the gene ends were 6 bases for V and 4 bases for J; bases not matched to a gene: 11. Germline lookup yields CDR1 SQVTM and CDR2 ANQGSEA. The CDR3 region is CSVQTRGETYGYTF. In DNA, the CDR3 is TGCAGCGTACAGACCAGGGGGGAAACCTATGGCTACACCTTC.

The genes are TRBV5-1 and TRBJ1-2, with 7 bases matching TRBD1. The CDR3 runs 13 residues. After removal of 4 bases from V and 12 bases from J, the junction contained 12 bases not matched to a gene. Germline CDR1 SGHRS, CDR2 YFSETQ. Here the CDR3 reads CASSPLTGQDHTF. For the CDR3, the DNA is TGCGCCAGCAGCCCCTTGACAGGGCAAGACCACACCTTC.

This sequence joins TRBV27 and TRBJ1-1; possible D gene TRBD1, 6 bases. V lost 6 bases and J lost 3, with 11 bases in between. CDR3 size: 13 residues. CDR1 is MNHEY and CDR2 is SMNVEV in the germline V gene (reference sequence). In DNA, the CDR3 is TGTGCCAGCAGCCTGACAGGCTACACTGAAGCTTTCTTT. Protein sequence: CASSLTGYTEAFF.

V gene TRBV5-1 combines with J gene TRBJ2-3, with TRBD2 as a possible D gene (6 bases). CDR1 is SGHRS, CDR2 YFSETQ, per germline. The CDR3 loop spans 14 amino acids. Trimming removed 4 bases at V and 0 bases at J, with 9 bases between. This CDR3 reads CASSGGLSTDTQYF. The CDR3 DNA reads TGCGCCAGCAGCGGGGGGTTGAGCACAGATACGCAGTATTTT.

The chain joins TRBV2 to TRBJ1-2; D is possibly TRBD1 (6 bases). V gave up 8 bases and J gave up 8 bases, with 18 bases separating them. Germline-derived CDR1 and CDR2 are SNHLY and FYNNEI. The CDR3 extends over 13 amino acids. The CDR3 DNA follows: TGTGCCAGCCTGGACAGTTTGGACGACGGCTACACCTTC. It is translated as CASLDSLDDGYTF.

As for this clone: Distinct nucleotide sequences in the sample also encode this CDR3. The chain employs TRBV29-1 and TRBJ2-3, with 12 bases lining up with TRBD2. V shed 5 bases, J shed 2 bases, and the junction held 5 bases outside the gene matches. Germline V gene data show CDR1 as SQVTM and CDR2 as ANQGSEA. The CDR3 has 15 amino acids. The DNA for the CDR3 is TGCAGCGTTCGGGCTAGCGGGGGGGACACAGATACGCAGTATTTT. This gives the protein CSVRASGGDTDTQYF.

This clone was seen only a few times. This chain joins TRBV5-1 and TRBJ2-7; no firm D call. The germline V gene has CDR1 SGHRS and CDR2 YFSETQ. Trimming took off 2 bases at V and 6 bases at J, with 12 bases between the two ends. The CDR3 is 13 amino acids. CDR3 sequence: CASSLVSPSEQYF. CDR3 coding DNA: TGCGCCAGCAGCTTAGTATCTCCTAGCGAGCAGTACTTC.

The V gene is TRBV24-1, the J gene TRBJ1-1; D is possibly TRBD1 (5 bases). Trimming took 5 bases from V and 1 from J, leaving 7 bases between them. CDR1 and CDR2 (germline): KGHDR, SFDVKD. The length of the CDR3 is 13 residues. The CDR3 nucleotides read TGTGCCACCAGTGCTAGGGGGAACACTGAAGCTTTCTTT. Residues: CATSARGNTEAFF.

In DNA form, the CDR3 reads TGCGCCAGCAGCGGTTCTAGCCTGGATACGCAGTATTTT. Translating it yields CASSGSSLDTQYF. The chain is built from TRBV5-1 and TRBJ2-3, with D perhaps matching TRBD2 (5 bases). Per germline, CDR1 SGHRS and CDR2 YFSETQ. The CDR3 runs 13 residues. With 4 bases removed from V and 6 bases from J, the gap between germline ends came to 12 bases. Variable domain in full (rest from reference TRBV5-1 and TRBJ2-3): KAGVTQTPRYLIKTRGQQVTLSCSPISGHRSVSWYQQTPGQGLQFLFEYFSETQRNKGNFPGRFSGRQFSNSRSEMNVSTLELGDSALYLCASSGSSLDTQYFGPGTRLTVL.

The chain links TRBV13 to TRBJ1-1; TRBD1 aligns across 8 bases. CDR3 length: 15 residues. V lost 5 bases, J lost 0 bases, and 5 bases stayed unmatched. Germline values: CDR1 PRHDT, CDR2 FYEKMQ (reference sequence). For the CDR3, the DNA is TGTGCCAGCAGCCCAAGGACAGGGTTGAACACTGAAGCTTTCTTT. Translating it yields CASSPRTGLNTEAFF.